Each of the 4 T cell receptor beta chains below was sequenced from the same sample in a study of identifying expanded T cells in peripheral blood. The assay was immunoSEQ multiplex PCR, and TCRdb's table has in-frame clones only and misses some. In the table there are approximately 90,000 clones, roughly 86% of which are singletons. Sequenced sample: blood. Receptor source: a person aged 18-70 years in good health.

The chain has TRBV6-1 and TRBJ2-6, with D possibly TRBD1 on 5 matching bases. V lost 1 base and J 2 bases, leaving 9 bases between the germline ends. There are 16 residues in the CDR3. The germline CDR1 and CDR2 sequences are MNHNS and SASEGT. CDR3: CASSEDQGTGANVLTF. The CDR3 region has the DNA TGTGCCAGCAGTGAAGACCAGGGCACTGGGGCCAACGTCCTGACTTTC.

This sequence joins TRBV6-4 and TRBJ2-1; 8 bases fit TRBD1. V gave up 5 bases and J gave up 7 bases; unmatched junction bases: 10. This CDR3 is built from 15 residues. Germline V gene sequence: CDR1 MRHNA, CDR2 SNTAGT. CDR3 protein: CASSYAGGESNEQFF. CDR3 nucleotides: TGTGCCAGCAGTTATGCAGGGGGCGAAAGTAATGAGCAGTTCTTC.

The genes are TRBV10-2 and TRBJ1-2; D is unclear. V lost 0 bases, J lost 0 bases, and 5 bases lay in between. This CDR3 has 14 residues. Germline CDR1 WSHSY, CDR2 SAAADI. This chain's CDR3 is CASSESAANYGYTF. CDR3 DNA sequence: TGCGCCAGCAGTGAGTCTGCAGCTAACTATGGCTACACCTTC.

The genes are TRBV5-1 and TRBJ2-1, with D tentatively TRBD2 (7 bases). CDR1 and CDR2 (germline): SGHRS, YFSETQ. V shed 0 bases and J shed 7 bases, with 11 bases lying between them. CDR3 length equals 14 residues. CDR3 region: CASSLAGGRNEQFF. In nucleotides, the CDR3 is TGCGCCAGCAGCTTGGCGGGGGGCCGTAATGAGCAGTTCTTC. The full variable domain, rest sourced from reference TRBV5-1 and TRBJ2-1, is KAGVTQTPRYLIKTRGQQVTLSCSPISGHRSVSWYQQTPGQGLQFLFEYFSETQRNKGNFPGRFSGRQFSNSRSEMNVSTLELGDSALYLCASSLAGGRNEQFFGPGTRLTVL.